What follows describes a single T cell receptor (beta chain). Residents of about two dozen US areas, aged about 18 to 95 years, made up the participants. Participants reported their clinical history, and cohort assignment relied on those reports. Symptom resolution, clearance, or two negative PCRs marked donors in Cohort 3 as recovered. The authors' processing: Counts of nucleated cells, estimated from reference gene primer amplification, were obtained. Profiled with immunoSEQ multiplex PCR; TCRdb holds only in-frame clones, not every one. V and J calls and clone size are as listed in that table; D and trimming were resolved from the DNA. The table lists 150,000 to 200,000 clones, around 73% of them singletons, with around a sixth in the top ten. These data originate in a study of blood T cell repertoires in COVID-19. The CDR3 runs 15 residues.

The chain combines TRBV12-2 with TRBJ2-7; the listed D gene, TRBD1, was not tested against the DNA. TRBV12-2 is classified as a pseudogene. The sequenced sample consisted of PBMCs or T cells enriched from blood (not recorded which). This clonotype originated in a woman between 45 and 60 years old who had recovered from COVID-19. CDR3: CASRPRGQSSYEQYF. DNA for the CDR3: TGTGCAAGTCGCCCTCGGGGACAGAGCTCCTACGAGCAGTACTTC.